Listed below are T cell receptor beta chains from one sample, sequenced in a study of technical replicates of blood from a handful of donors. Generated by immunoSEQ multiplex PCR, the TCRdb table keeps only in-frame clones and is missing some. The sample has tens of thousands of clones; around 94% are singletons. Sequencing input: T cells isolated from PBMCs. These receptors originate from a human donor in good health. Each CDR3 is given with its conserved first and last residue. The D gene is left open where the match is weak.

J gene | V gene | D gene | CDR3 protein
TRBJ2-3 | TRBV29-1 | TRBD1 | CSVGFGQPGQGADTQYF
TRBJ1-1 | TRBV7-8 | TRBD1 | CARNRRDRGRGEAFF
TRBJ2-7 | TRBV6-5 | TRBD1 | CASSYSRAGTGEQYF
TRBJ1-1 | TRBV2 | . | CAIEVWGGNTEAFF
TRBJ2-1 | TRBV28 | . | CASSKPGVLDNEQFF
TRBJ2-3 | TRBV2 | . | CASKWPEGTDTQYF
TRBJ1-1 | TRBV19 | . | CATLSSRNTEAFF
TRBJ1-1 | TRBV30 | . | CAWSGLWARSEAFF
TRBJ2-2 | TRBV19 | TRBD2 | CASCNVAGGYIGELFF
TRBJ2-7 | TRBV6-6 | TRBD2 | CASSRIPGGGEGEQYF
TRBJ2-7 | TRBV11-2 | . | CASSLAGPTYEQYF
TRBJ2-7 | TRBV7-6 | TRBD1 | CASSLRTGAYEQYF
TRBJ2-7 | TRBV9 | . | CASSDNGQFHDEQYF
TRBJ1-2 | TRBV6-1 | TRBD1 | CASSDFQGEDYGYTF
TRBJ2-1 | TRBV10-2 | . | CASSAGTGFYNEQFF
TRBJ2-1 | TRBV9 | TRBD1 | CASSPRQGVYNEQFF
TRBJ1-4 | TRBV9 | . | CASSVGGSTNEKLFF
TRBJ2-3 | TRBV20-1 | TRBD2 | CSGRGVDTQYF